The sequence of this T cell receptor (beta chain) was determined in a study of beta chain features in type 1 diabetes (dated by TCRdb to 2017 to 2018). For the study in its entirety: Mean age, gender distribution, total cell number and subset yield did not differ between patients and healthy donors. A total of roughly 110 million sorted cells were examined across all samples, and the number of cells per subset was strongly correlated with RNA yield. In the study, recently diagnosed type 1 diabetes patients and matched healthy donors were compared on the TCRB repertoires of their sorted circulating CD4+ T cell subsets. Whereas all 30 or so donors provided naive and central memory subsets, regulatory and stem cell-like memory subsets were isolated from just 8 patients and roughly 8 healthy donors.

CDR1 and CDR2 are drawn from the germline V gene (reference sequence): SGHAT, FQDESV. Cut back by 3 bases and 4 bases, the V and J ends lie 15 bases apart. From the cysteine up to the phenylalanine, the CDR3 has a length of 15 residues. Left in the record is the CDR3 DNA by itself, 45 bases read in frame from the first base. Here is what the overall study found, with its caveats: Naive, central memory and regulatory TCRB repertoires appeared more similar among patients than among healthy donors. A moderate but significant shortening of TCRB CDR3 length was observed in type 1 diabetes patients in all four CD4+ subsets. Because the HLA sub-analyses included only small numbers of individuals, any influence of HLA type on TCRB rearrangement was left unresolved. Fewer insertions and more nucleotide deletions at VDJ recombination sites were observed in patients with type 1 diabetes, implying thymic rearrangement abnormalities. Because cDNA was sequenced instead of genomic DNA, highly expressing activated cells could be over-represented, though the groups showed no difference in activation or CD3 levels. Shorter templates might have been favored by PCR, but patient and control samples were amplified and corrected together, so both groups would have been affected equally by any skew.

Each donor gave one peripheral blood draw, averaging around 0.11 L, which was collected into heparinised tubes. A BD FACSAria II and a panel including CD45RO, CCR7, CD25, CD127, CD95 and CD27 were used to sort naive, central memory, regulatory and stem cell-like memory CD4+ T cells. A purity above 98% was achieved for all sorted populations. Right away, PBMCs were isolated by Lymphoprep density gradient centrifugation and were stained directly, with no culture step. To minimize batch effects, samples were stained and sorted in pairs, one healthy donor with one patient per experiment. All of the isolated RNA was reverse transcribed with the High Capacity cDNA Reverse Transcription Kit, so expressed TCRB transcripts were sequenced. Deep immunoSEQ sequencing was applied to naive, central memory and regulatory T cell samples, giving an average of roughly 3.6 million total reads per sample. Sorted cells were lysed in RLT buffer, and RNA was extracted using DNase-treated RNeasy Micro or Mini kits according to cell number. To prevent cross-contamination, every cell subset was processed on its own, while patient and healthy donor samples were processed together. The immunoSEQ multiplex PCR was used to amplify TCRB sequences from cDNA, yielding 87-bp fragments that span the CDR3 region. Sequencing of the amplicons was performed on the Illumina HiSeq platform. On the authors' methods: Synthetic template baselines were used to correct PCR bias computationally, reads within Hamming distance 2 were collapsed, and singletons that could not be merged were discarded. Reads were aligned to IMGT to assign V, D and J genes, CDR3 length, and insertions or deletions at six rearrangement sites. Within each subset, clonotype counts were normalized to sorted cell number, after which true diversity and Gini coefficients were computed with the tcR R package. The overlap coefficient, calculated on TCRB nucleotide sequences, was used to measure repertoire sharing. TCRdb took over this immuneACCESS table, retaining in-frame rearrangements with V and J assigned. Such tables are incomplete; in checked studies, under half of the missing clones stem from an unresolved V gene, and the remainder is unexplained. The V and J calls and clone size are taken from that table; D and trimming were inferred from the DNA. This sample has about 220,000 clones in its table, and roughly a tenth of those were observed once. The ten top clones hold about 1.2% of the sample.

With regard to this clone: Its antigen is currently not known. Per-base qualities were not stored, and no clone one base away is much larger.

Recombination linked TRBV11-1 to TRBJ2-5; 5 matching bases give a weak D call of TRBD2. This clonotype originated in a man between 18 and 35 years old in good health. The specimen sequenced was central memory CD4+ T cells from blood. CDR3 region: CASSFDGSEVETQYF. Read as DNA, the sequence is TGTGCCAGCAGCTTCGACGGCTCGGAGGTAGAGACCCAGTACTTC.